A selection of T cell receptor beta chains follows, all from one sample in a study of cytomegalovirus exposure and HLA in healthy donors. TCRdb keeps only in-frame clones here, not all; method: immunoSEQ multiplex PCR. The sample carries over 85,000 clones, about 69% recorded once. The sequencing sample was made of PBMCs. The receptors originated from a human donor in good health. Both conserved end residues are part of each CDR3. The D gene is left open where the match is weak. Where a row states a size, it is once, few, many or the class of an expanded clone; other rows omit it.

V gene: TRBV19
D gene: .
J gene: TRBJ1-3
clone size: .
CDR3 protein: CASRQAISSGNTIYF
CDR3 DNA: TGTGCCAGTAGGCAGGCGATAAGCTCTGGAAACACCATATATTTT

V gene: TRBV7-9
D gene: TRBD1
J gene: TRBJ1-1
clone size: .
CDR3 protein: CASSRSTGEEAFF
CDR3 DNA: TGTGCCAGCAGCCGCTCGACAGGGGAGGAAGCTTTCTTT

V gene: TRBV18
D gene: .
J gene: TRBJ2-7
clone size: once
CDR3 protein: CASSPSLEPYEQYF
CDR3 DNA: TGTGCCAGCTCACCATCCCTAGAACCCTACGAGCAGTACTTC

V gene: TRBV27
D gene: TRBD2
J gene: TRBJ2-7
clone size: .
CDR3 protein: CASSLSPPRLLAGGTFVYEQYF
CDR3 DNA: TGTGCCAGCAGTTTATCCCCTCCACGCTTACTAGCGGGAGGGACGTTCGTCTACGAGCAGTACTTC

V gene: TRBV5-1
D gene: TRBD1
J gene: TRBJ2-2
clone size: .
CDR3 protein: CASSYPSHSGGPTNTGELFF
CDR3 DNA: TGCGCCAGCAGCTACCCATCCCACTCAGGGGGACCCACGAACACCGGGGAGCTGTTTTTT

V gene: TRBV7-3
D gene: TRBD2
J gene: TRBJ2-1
clone size: few
CDR3 protein: CASSLGLAGYNEQFF
CDR3 DNA: TGTGCCAGCAGCTTAGGACTAGCGGGCTACAATGAGCAGTTCTTC

V gene: TRBV6-5
D gene: .
J gene: TRBJ1-2
clone size: .
CDR3 protein: CASSYLTGSGYGYTF
CDR3 DNA: TGTGCCAGCAGTTACCTGACAGGATCCGGCTATGGCTACACCTTC

V gene: TRBV5-4
D gene: .
J gene: TRBJ1-2
clone size: .
CDR3 protein: CAIPRTEDYGYTF
CDR3 DNA: TGTGCCATCCCACGGACGGAGGACTATGGCTACACCTTC

V gene: TRBV7-8
D gene: TRBD1
J gene: TRBJ1-5
clone size: few
CDR3 protein: CASSADRESNQPQHF
CDR3 DNA: TGTGCCAGCAGCGCGGACAGGGAGAGCAATCAGCCCCAGCATTTT

V gene: TRBV5-1
D gene: .
J gene: TRBJ2-7
clone size: once
CDR3 protein: CASHPRPSFGEQYF
CDR3 DNA: TGCGCCAGCCACCCTCGACCTAGCTTTGGCGAGCAGTACTTC

V gene: TRBV5-4
D gene: .
J gene: TRBJ1-1
clone size: few
CDR3 protein: CASSLEYGRETEAFF
CDR3 DNA: TGTGCCAGCAGCTTGGAATACGGTAGGGAGACTGAAGCTTTCTTT

V gene: TRBV27
D gene: TRBD1
J gene: TRBJ2-7
clone size: .
CDR3 protein: CASSPLPGTVYEQYF
CDR3 DNA: TGTGCCAGCAGTCCACTCCCCGGGACAGTCTACGAGCAGTACTTC

V gene: TRBV16
D gene: TRBD1
J gene: TRBJ2-7
clone size: .
CDR3 protein: CASSQSWTGVYEQYF
CDR3 DNA: TGTGCCAGCAGCCAATCGTGGACAGGGGTCTACGAGCAGTACTTC

V gene: TRBV5-6
D gene: TRBD1
J gene: TRBJ2-5
clone size: .
CDR3 protein: CASSLGTGRETQYF
CDR3 DNA: TGTGCCAGCAGCTTGGGGACAGGTCGGGAGACCCAGTACTTC

V gene: TRBV7-9
D gene: TRBD2
J gene: TRBJ2-1
clone size: few
CDR3 protein: CASSVGTSAENEQFF
CDR3 DNA: TGTGCCAGCAGCGTCGGGACTAGCGCCGAGAATGAGCAGTTCTTC

V gene: TRBV7-8
D gene: .
J gene: TRBJ2-1
clone size: .
CDR3 protein: CASSHKRLASYNEQFF
CDR3 DNA: TGTGCCAGCAGCCACAAGAGGCTAGCCTCATACAATGAGCAGTTCTTC

V gene: TRBV27
D gene: .
J gene: TRBJ1-4
clone size: .
CDR3 protein: CASRNRVATNEKLFF
CDR3 DNA: TGTGCCAGCAGAAACAGGGTTGCAACTAATGAAAAACTGTTTTTT

V gene: TRBV27
D gene: .
J gene: TRBJ1-1
clone size: .
CDR3 protein: CASSPRLTGNTEAFF
CDR3 DNA: TGTGCCAGCAGTCCGCGCCTTACAGGAAACACTGAAGCTTTCTTT

V gene: TRBV4-1
D gene: TRBD2
J gene: TRBJ2-1
clone size: .
CDR3 protein: CASSLGGRAVAGYEQFF
CDR3 DNA: TGCGCCAGCAGCCTAGGGGGTCGGGCAGTAGCGGGATATGAGCAGTTCTTC

V gene: TRBV27
D gene: .
J gene: TRBJ2-7
clone size: .
CDR3 protein: CASSDGGQSYEQYF
CDR3 DNA: TGTGCCAGCAGTGACGGGGGACAGTCCTACGAGCAGTACTTC

V gene: TRBV18
D gene: TRBD1
J gene: TRBJ1-2
clone size: .
CDR3 protein: CASSRDSSYGYTF
CDR3 DNA: TGTGCCAGCTCACGGGACAGCTCCTATGGCTACACCTTC

V gene: TRBV27
D gene: TRBD2
J gene: TRBJ2-1
clone size: once
CDR3 protein: CAIASGIAGNEQFF
CDR3 DNA: TGTGCCATCGCTAGCGGGATCGCGGGCAATGAGCAGTTCTTC

V gene: TRBV19
D gene: .
J gene: TRBJ2-2
clone size: .
CDR3 protein: CASSIARVTGELFF
CDR3 DNA: TGTGCCAGTAGTATAGCCAGGGTCACCGGGGAGCTGTTTTTT

V gene: TRBV19
D gene: .
J gene: TRBJ1-4
clone size: .
CDR3 protein: CASSPPTATNEKLFF
CDR3 DNA: TGTGCCAGTAGTCCGCCTACCGCAACTAATGAAAAACTGTTTTTT

V gene: TRBV5-1
D gene: TRBD1
J gene: TRBJ1-4
clone size: few
CDR3 protein: CASSSNIGQGSNEKLFF
CDR3 DNA: TGCGCCAGCAGCTCTAACATCGGACAGGGATCTAATGAAAAACTGTTTTTT

V gene: TRBV29-1
D gene: TRBD2
J gene: TRBJ2-1
clone size: .
CDR3 protein: CSVVWSGRGDEQFF
CDR3 DNA: TGCAGCGTTGTGTGGAGCGGGAGGGGAGATGAGCAGTTCTTC

V gene: TRBV4-2
D gene: TRBD2
J gene: TRBJ2-2
clone size: .
CDR3 protein: CASSHYQTSGDTGELFF
CDR3 DNA: TGTGCCAGCAGCCACTACCAGACTAGCGGGGACACCGGGGAGCTGTTTTTT

V gene: TRBV15
D gene: TRBD2
J gene: TRBJ2-5
clone size: once
CDR3 protein: CATSSVVAGGGFQETQYF
CDR3 DNA: TGTGCCACCAGCAGTGTGGTAGCGGGAGGGGGCTTCCAAGAGACCCAGTACTTC

V gene: TRBV10-1
D gene: TRBD1
J gene: TRBJ1-1
clone size: .
CDR3 protein: CASSGERWGQKNTEAFF
CDR3 DNA: TGCGCCAGCAGTGGTGAGCGGTGGGGACAGAAGAACACTGAAGCTTTCTTT

V gene: TRBV21-1
D gene: .
J gene: TRBJ2-1
clone size: .
CDR3 protein: CASSTYPRWNEQFF
CDR3 DNA: TGTGCCAGCAGCACTTATCCTCGGTGGAATGAGCAGTTCTTC

V gene: TRBV6-1
D gene: .
J gene: TRBJ1-3
clone size: few
CDR3 protein: CAIAQEEGVDTIYF
CDR3 DNA: TGTGCCATCGCGCAGGAGGAAGGAGTAGACACCATATATTTT

V gene: TRBV29-1
D gene: .
J gene: TRBJ2-7
clone size: .
CDR3 protein: CSVVPRGHAAYEQYF
CDR3 DNA: TGCAGCGTTGTGCCTCGCGGACATGCGGCCTACGAGCAGTACTTC

V gene: TRBV28
D gene: .
J gene: TRBJ1-2
clone size: .
CDR3 protein: CASSLETMGGSYGYTF
CDR3 DNA: TGTGCCAGCAGTTTGGAGACAATGGGGGGGTCCTATGGCTACACCTTC

V gene: TRBV5-6
D gene: TRBD2
J gene: TRBJ2-7
clone size: .
CDR3 protein: CASSLRFVTSGTYEQYF
CDR3 DNA: TGTGCCAGCAGCTTGAGATTCGTGACTAGCGGTACCTACGAGCAGTACTTC

V gene: TRBV5-6
D gene: TRBD1
J gene: TRBJ2-7
clone size: .
CDR3 protein: CASGIAGGTGGSYEQYF
CDR3 DNA: TGTGCCAGCGGGATTGCCGGGGGGACAGGGGGCTCCTACGAGCAGTACTTC

V gene: TRBV6-5
D gene: TRBD2
J gene: TRBJ2-1
clone size: few
CDR3 protein: CASSYSRPGLANEQFF
CDR3 DNA: TGTGCCAGCAGTTACTCGAGACCGGGACTAGCCAATGAGCAGTTCTTC

V gene: TRBV4-1
D gene: .
J gene: TRBJ2-5
clone size: .
CDR3 protein: CASSQEDSDSETQYF
CDR3 DNA: TGCGCCAGCAGCCAAGAAGACAGTGACTCGGAGACCCAGTACTTC

V gene: TRBV18
D gene: .
J gene: TRBJ1-5
clone size: .
CDR3 protein: CASSSGHQPQHF
CDR3 DNA: TGTGCCAGCTCATCAGGGCATCAGCCCCAGCATTTT

V gene: TRBV13
D gene: .
J gene: TRBJ2-1
clone size: few
CDR3 protein: CASRILGAYNEQFF
CDR3 DNA: TGTGCCAGCAGAATCCTAGGAGCCTACAATGAGCAGTTCTTC

V gene: TRBV19
D gene: TRBD1
J gene: TRBJ1-1
clone size: .
CDR3 protein: CASSTRQGFTEAFF
CDR3 DNA: TGTGCCAGTAGTACCCGACAGGGATTTACTGAAGCTTTCTTT